Listed below are T cell receptor beta chains from one sample, sequenced in a study of T cell repertoires in cytomegalovirus infection. Via MiXCR, TCRdb re-called the reads, giving one row per CDR3 protein. The table lists more than 650,000 distinct CDR3 sequences, roughly a third of them singletons. The sequenced sample consisted of PBMCs. These receptors came from a human donor in good health (CMV status not recorded). Some clones in this sample may be carry-over from other donors' samples. Both conserved end residues are part of each CDR3. Fields, in order: CDR3 DNA, CDR3 protein, CDR3 length, clone size, J gene, V gene, D gene. D genes are given only for firm matches. Some rows mark clone size as missing; the rest say once, few, many or name a class of expanded clone.

cdr3_nt: TGTGCCAGCAGCTTAGACAGTAATGCCTACAATGAGCAGTTCTTC
cdr3_aa: CASSLDSNAYNEQFF
cdr3_length: 15
clone_size: many
j_call: TRBJ2-1
v_call: TRBV7-2
d_call: .

cdr3_nt: TGTGCCAGCAGTTACGGGGGCGGGGGCAGCACAGATACGCAGTATTTT
cdr3_aa: CASSYGGGGSTDTQYF
cdr3_length: 16
clone_size: .
j_call: TRBJ2-3
v_call: TRBV6-1
d_call: .

cdr3_nt: TGTGCCAGCAGCCGGGGGGATCTCAGGGGATCTAGTACTGAAGCTTTCTTT
cdr3_aa: CASSRGDLRGSSTEAFF
cdr3_length: 17
clone_size: .
j_call: TRBJ1-1
v_call: TRBV9
d_call: .

cdr3_nt: TGTGCCAGCAGAAAGCAGGGGGTACCGCGGGAGCAGTACTTC
cdr3_aa: CASRKQGVPREQYF
cdr3_length: 14
clone_size: few
j_call: TRBJ2-7
v_call: TRBV27
d_call: TRBD1

cdr3_nt: TGCAGCGTGGAGGATCCTAGCGGGGATTCCTACAATGAGCAGTTCTTC
cdr3_aa: CSVEDPSGDSYNEQFF
cdr3_length: 16
clone_size: few
j_call: TRBJ2-1
v_call: TRBV29-1
d_call: TRBD2

cdr3_nt: TGTGCCAGCAGTTTTGAAAGAGGGGGTCAGCCCCAGCATTTT
cdr3_aa: CASSFERGGQPQHF
cdr3_length: 14
clone_size: .
j_call: TRBJ1-5
v_call: TRBV12-3/TRBV12-4
d_call: .

cdr3_nt: TGTGCCAGCAGCTTACTCCTCCAGGGGCCGGCCCCGACAGATACGCAGTATTTT
cdr3_aa: CASSLLLQGPAPTDTQYF
cdr3_length: 18
clone_size: .
j_call: TRBJ2-3
v_call: TRBV7-8
d_call: .

cdr3_nt: TGCAGTGCTAGGGACGAGGGGCAAGAGACCCAGTACTTC
cdr3_aa: CSARDEGQETQYF
cdr3_length: 13
clone_size: few
j_call: TRBJ2-5
v_call: TRBV20-1
d_call: .

cdr3_nt: TGTGCCAGCTCACCAAAAGCCGGGGGCACCGGGGAGCTGTTTTTT
cdr3_aa: CASSPKAGGTGELFF
cdr3_length: 15
clone_size: .
j_call: TRBJ2-2
v_call: TRBV18
d_call: .

cdr3_nt: TGTGCCAGCAGCTTCCCGACAGGGGGGACCGGGGAGCTGTTTTTT
cdr3_aa: CASSFPTGGTGELFF
cdr3_length: 15
clone_size: once
j_call: TRBJ2-2
v_call: TRBV7-3
d_call: TRBD1

cdr3_nt: TGTGCCAGTATCGGCGGGGGGCTGCCCGGGGAGCTGTTTTTT
cdr3_aa: CASIGGGLPGELFF
cdr3_length: 14
clone_size: .
j_call: TRBJ2-2
v_call: TRBV19
d_call: TRBD2

cdr3_nt: TGTGCCAGCAGTTATTTAGGCACCAGTTCTGGAAACACCATATATTTT
cdr3_aa: CASSYLGTSSGNTIYF
cdr3_length: 16
clone_size: few
j_call: TRBJ1-3
v_call: TRBV6-6
d_call: .

cdr3_nt: TGTGCCAGCAGTTCATGGGACGATGAGCAGTTCTTC
cdr3_aa: CASSSWDDEQFF
cdr3_length: 12
clone_size: few
j_call: TRBJ2-1
v_call: TRBV28
d_call: .

cdr3_nt: TGCAGTGCTAGAGATCGAACTAGCGGGAGGGGGGGGGAGACCCAGTACTTC
cdr3_aa: CSARDRTSGRGGETQYF
cdr3_length: 17
clone_size: .
j_call: TRBJ2-5
v_call: TRBV20-1
d_call: TRBD2

cdr3_nt: TGTGCCAGCAGCAAAGGAGGACAGGAGGGGGGCTATGGCTACACCTTC
cdr3_aa: CASSKGGQEGGYGYTF
cdr3_length: 16
clone_size: few
j_call: TRBJ1-2
v_call: TRBV7-2
d_call: TRBD1

cdr3_nt: TGTGCTAGCAGCTTAGGGGGGACCGACGATACGCAGTATTTT
cdr3_aa: CASSLGGTDDTQYF
cdr3_length: 14
clone_size: few
j_call: TRBJ2-3
v_call: TRBV7-7
d_call: .

cdr3_nt: TGTGCCAGCAGTACCAAGGACAGGCACAGCACAGATACGCAGTATTTT
cdr3_aa: CASSTKDRHSTDTQYF
cdr3_length: 16
clone_size: few
j_call: TRBJ2-3
v_call: TRBV6-8
d_call: TRBD1

cdr3_nt: TGTGCCAGCCGAAGCTTGGCAGATACGCAGTATTTT
cdr3_aa: CASRSLADTQYF
cdr3_length: 12
clone_size: few
j_call: TRBJ2-3
v_call: TRBV5-6
d_call: .

cdr3_nt: TGTGCCAGCAGCCAAGCCCGACCGAAAAAACTGTTTTTT
cdr3_aa: CASSQARPKKLFF
cdr3_length: 13
clone_size: .
j_call: TRBJ1-4
v_call: TRBV3-1
d_call: .

cdr3_nt: TGTGCCAGCAGTGAAGTCGGTGGATCGGAGACCCAGTACTTC
cdr3_aa: CASSEVGGSETQYF
cdr3_length: 14
clone_size: .
j_call: TRBJ2-5
v_call: TRBV6-4
d_call: .

cdr3_nt: TGTGCCAGCAGCAAAACAGGGGGAACCTACGAGCAGTACTTC
cdr3_aa: CASSKTGGTYEQYF
cdr3_length: 14
clone_size: many
j_call: TRBJ2-7
v_call: TRBV27
d_call: TRBD1

cdr3_nt: TGTGCCAGCAGTCAACTTGCCCGACAGGGTGGCTTTGGAAACACCATATATTTT
cdr3_aa: CASSQLARQGGFGNTIYF
cdr3_length: 18
clone_size: .
j_call: TRBJ1-3
v_call: TRBV6-6
d_call: TRBD1

cdr3_nt: TGTGCCAGCAGAGGACCCGATAGCTCCTATAATTCACCCCTCCACTTT
cdr3_aa: CASRGPDSSYNSPLHF
cdr3_length: 16
clone_size: .
j_call: TRBJ1-6
v_call: TRBV6-1
d_call: .

cdr3_nt: TGTGCCAGCAGCGGACGAGCCGGGACAGAACATCAGCCCCAGCATTTT
cdr3_aa: CASSGRAGTEHQPQHF
cdr3_length: 16
clone_size: many
j_call: TRBJ1-5
v_call: TRBV7-2
d_call: TRBD1

cdr3_nt: TGTGCCAGCAGCGCCGGGACAGGGCAGGAGACCCAGTACTTC
cdr3_aa: CASSAGTGQETQYF
cdr3_length: 14
clone_size: .
j_call: TRBJ2-5
v_call: TRBV7-3
d_call: TRBD1

cdr3_nt: TGTGCCAGCAGCTTAGGAAGGTTCAAGCTTAATGAAAAACTGTTTTTT
cdr3_aa: CASSLGRFKLNEKLFF
cdr3_length: 16
clone_size: few
j_call: TRBJ1-4
v_call: TRBV7-9
d_call: .

cdr3_nt: TGTGCCAGCAGCTCTCTAGCGGGGGGAAGAGGAGATACGCAGTATTTT
cdr3_aa: CASSSLAGGRGDTQYF
cdr3_length: 16
clone_size: few
j_call: TRBJ2-3
v_call: TRBV7-6
d_call: TRBD2

cdr3_nt: TGTGCCAGCAGTTCCACCGGGACAATGCAAGAGACCCAGTACTTC
cdr3_aa: CASSSTGTMQETQYF
cdr3_length: 15
clone_size: few
j_call: TRBJ2-5
v_call: TRBV28
d_call: .

cdr3_nt: TGCAGTGCTAGAGATCGGTGGGGGGGGGGGGGGGATGAGCAGTTCTTC
cdr3_aa: CSARDRWGGGGDEQFF
cdr3_length: 16
clone_size: .
j_call: TRBJ2-1
v_call: TRBV20-1
d_call: TRBD2

cdr3_nt: TGTGCCAGCAGCATCAACCGGGACTACTCTGGAAACACCATATATTTT
cdr3_aa: CASSINRDYSGNTIYF
cdr3_length: 16
clone_size: .
j_call: TRBJ1-3
v_call: TRBV7-9
d_call: .

cdr3_nt: TGTGCCAGCAGCCGCGGGTGGCGGGACAACTATGGCTACACCTTC
cdr3_aa: CASSRGWRDNYGYTF
cdr3_length: 15
clone_size: few
j_call: TRBJ1-2
v_call: TRBV7-2
d_call: .

cdr3_nt: TGTGCCAGCAGCTTAGGCTCACTGGAAAACATTCAGTACTTC
cdr3_aa: CASSLGSLENIQYF
cdr3_length: 14
clone_size: .
j_call: TRBJ2-4
v_call: TRBV11-2
d_call: .

cdr3_nt: TGTGCCAGTAGTACAGACTTAAGACGCGAGGATGAGCAGTTCTTC
cdr3_aa: CASSTDLRREDEQFF
cdr3_length: 15
clone_size: once
j_call: TRBJ2-1
v_call: TRBV19
d_call: .

cdr3_nt: TGTGCCAGCAGAGCGCATTCCGGGACAACTAAGAGCTCCTACGAGCAGTACTTC
cdr3_aa: CASRAHSGTTKSSYEQYF
cdr3_length: 18
clone_size: .
j_call: TRBJ2-7
v_call: TRBV6-5
d_call: .

cdr3_nt: TGTGCCAGCAGCCAAGGCCGGACTAGCGTTGGGGGGCACTCGAACACCGGGGAGCTGTTTTTT
cdr3_aa: CASSQGRTSVGGHSNTGELFF
cdr3_length: 21
clone_size: few
j_call: TRBJ2-2
v_call: TRBV4-2
d_call: TRBD2

cdr3_nt: TGTGCTAGTGGTTTGGGAGATACGCAGTATTTT
cdr3_aa: CASGLGDTQYF
cdr3_length: 11
clone_size: few
j_call: TRBJ2-3
v_call: TRBV12-5
d_call: .

cdr3_nt: TGTGCCAGCGCACTCGGACCAGAGAATTCCGGGGCCAACGTCCTGACTTTC
cdr3_aa: CASALGPENSGANVLTF
cdr3_length: 17
clone_size: many
j_call: TRBJ2-6
v_call: TRBV7-4
d_call: .

cdr3_nt: TGTGCCAGCAGCCCCCAAGAAGGGGGGGGAGAGACCCAGTACTTC
cdr3_aa: CASSPQEGGGETQYF
cdr3_length: 15
clone_size: many
j_call: TRBJ2-5
v_call: TRBV7-2
d_call: .

cdr3_nt: TGCGCCAGCAGCGCAGGACAGGGGGCCTATGGCTACACCTTC
cdr3_aa: CASSAGQGAYGYTF
cdr3_length: 14
clone_size: .
j_call: TRBJ1-2
v_call: TRBV5-1
d_call: TRBD1

cdr3_nt: TGTGCCAGCAGGTTCCCGATACAGGGTCGGCTTGGCTACACCTTC
cdr3_aa: CASRFPIQGRLGYTF
cdr3_length: 15
clone_size: .
j_call: TRBJ1-2
v_call: TRBV28
d_call: .

cdr3_nt: TGTGCCAGCAACCAAGGGAGACTAGCGGGAGCTGGCACAGATACGCAGTATTTT
cdr3_aa: CASNQGRLAGAGTDTQYF
cdr3_length: 18
clone_size: .
j_call: TRBJ2-3
v_call: TRBV7-8
d_call: TRBD2

cdr3_nt: TGTGCCAGCAGCTTCCCGTCTGGGACCGGCACAGATACGCAGTATTTT
cdr3_aa: CASSFPSGTGTDTQYF
cdr3_length: 16
clone_size: many
j_call: TRBJ2-3
v_call: TRBV7-2
d_call: .